The next 2 T cell receptor beta chains were all read from a single sample in a study of monozygotic twins with inflammatory bowel disease. From the 5' RACE reads, TCRdb lists one entry per CDR3 protein and no DNA. The listing records around 450,000 distinct CDR3 sequences. Material for sequencing was blood. These TCRs come from a human donor with ulcerative colitis or Crohn's disease, or a healthy co-twin of an affected twin (not recorded which).

This chain uses TRBV7-9 with TRBJ2-2; TCRdb's D call, TRBD1, is unchecked because there is no DNA. This CDR3 has 12 amino acids. In germline, CDR1 is SEHNR, CDR2 FQNEAQ (reference sequence). CDR3 amino acids: CASSWGPGELFF.

The chain uses TRBV2 and TRBJ2-2; TCRdb returns TRBD1, unconfirmable since there is no DNA. CDR1 and CDR2 (germline): SNHLY, FYNNEI. The CDR3 sequence is 16 residues long. The CDR3 region is CASSGAGSWGAGELFF.